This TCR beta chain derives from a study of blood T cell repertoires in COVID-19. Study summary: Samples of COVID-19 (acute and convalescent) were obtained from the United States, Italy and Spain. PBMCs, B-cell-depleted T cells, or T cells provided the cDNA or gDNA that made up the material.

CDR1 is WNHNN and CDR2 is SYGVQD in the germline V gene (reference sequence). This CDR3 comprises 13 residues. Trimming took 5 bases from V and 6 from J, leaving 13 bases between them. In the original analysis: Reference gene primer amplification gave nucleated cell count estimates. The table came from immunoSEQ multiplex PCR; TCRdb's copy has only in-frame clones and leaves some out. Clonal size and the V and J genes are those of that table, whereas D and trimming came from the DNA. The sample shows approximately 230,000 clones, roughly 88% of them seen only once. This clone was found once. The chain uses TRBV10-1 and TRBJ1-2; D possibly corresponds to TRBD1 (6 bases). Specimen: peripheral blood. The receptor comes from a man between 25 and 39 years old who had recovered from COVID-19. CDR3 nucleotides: TGCGCCAGCAGTAGATCAGGGGTCGATGGCTACACCTTC. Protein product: CASSRSGVDGYTF.